The 22 T cell receptor beta chains below all came from one sample that was sequenced in a study of immune cell composition in non-small cell lung cancer. Sequencing was performed with immunoSEQ multiplex PCR; in TCRdb, only in-frame clones are kept and a portion is missing. The sample has just over 7,500 clones, roughly 78% seen once. The source material was lung tumor tissue. The receptors here all came from a human donor with non-small cell lung cancer.

The chain couples TRBV5-4 to TRBJ2-5; D might be TRBD2 (5 bases). The CDR3 is 13 residues long. Germline V gives CDR1 SGHNT, CDR2 YYREEE (reference sequence). The V end lost 4 bases, the J end lost 1 base, and 8 bases lay between the germline ends. The CDR3 sequence: CASSLGIQETQYF. CDR3 DNA sequence: TGTGCCAGCAGCCTCGGGATCCAAGAGACCCAGTACTTC. The whole variable domain, filled in from reference TRBV5-4 and TRBJ2-5, reads ETGVTQSPTHLIKTRGQQVTLRCSSQSGHNTVSWYQQALGQGPQFIFQYYREEENGRGNFPPRFSGLQFPNYSSELNVNALELDDSALYLCASSLGIQETQYFGPGTRLLVL.

The CDR3 nucleotides are TGTGCCAGCAGCGTAGCGACTAGCCTCAACACCGGGGAGCTGTTTTTT. This translates into CASSVATSLNTGELFF. The J gene is TRBJ2-2, the V gene TRBV9; 7 nucleotides line up with TRBD2. The V gene's germline CDR1 is SGDLS and CDR2 YYNGEE. The CDR3 contains 16 residues. Unmatched junction bases numbered 4, after V lost 0 bases and J lost 2 bases.

In nucleotides, the CDR3 is TGTGCCAGCAGCTCCAGCGGGGGGGCCCGGAATGAGCAGTTCTTC. The encoded protein is CASSSSGGARNEQFF. The chain carries TRBV11-1 and TRBJ2-1; 10 bases are shared with TRBD2. From germline, CDR1 is SGHAT and CDR2 FQDESV (reference sequence). V lost 4 bases and J lost 7; bases outside the gene matches: 7. The CDR3 totals 15 residues.

The V and J genes are TRBV5-5 and TRBJ2-7; D is possibly TRBD1 (6 bases). The CDR3 runs to 14 residues. Trimming removed 3 bases at V and 2 bases at J, with 12 bases between. CDR1 SGHKS and CDR2 YYEKEE come from the germline V gene (reference sequence). The CDR3 nucleotides read TGTGCCAGCAGCTCACAGGGTTCTCCCTACGAGCAGTACTTC. Translated: CASSSQGSPYEQYF.

This rearrangement joins TRBV18 to TRBJ2-1, with TRBD2 identical over 9 bases. Germline V lookup: CDR1 KGHSH, CDR2 LQKENI. CDR3 length equals 15 residues. Germline trimming cut 1 base from V and 6 bases from J; bases unmatched to any gene: 4. CDR3 loop: CASSPRGGGANEQFF. The CDR3 DNA follows: TGTGCCAGCTCACCACGAGGCGGGGGGGCCAATGAGCAGTTCTTC.

This clone was seen more than once but under ten times. This chain connects TRBV5-5 to TRBJ1-1; D is unclear. V was cut by 0 bases and J by 0 bases, with 3 bases left in between. The CDR3 is 13 residues long. Germline values: CDR1 SGHKS, CDR2 YYEKEE (reference sequence). The CDR3 nucleotides read TGTGCCAGCAGCTTGGATTTGAACACTGAAGCTTTCTTT. Protein product: CASSLDLNTEAFF.

The chain is built from TRBV10-3 and TRBJ2-7; TRBD1 might be the D (5 bases). V gave up 10 bases and J gave up 4 bases, with 14 bases separating them. The germline gives CDR1 ENHRY, CDR2 SYGVKD. CDR3 size: 12 residues. The DNA for the CDR3 is TGTGCCACCACAGGACCTGCTTACGAGCAGTACTTC. This gives the protein CATTGPAYEQYF.

This clone was seen a single time. This sequence joins TRBV5-6 and TRBJ2-2; D gene ambiguous. CDR1 is SGHDT and CDR2 is YYEEEE in the germline V gene. The V end lost 0 bases, the J end lost 5 bases, and 2 bases lay between the germline ends. The CDR3 contains 12 residues. The CDR3 loop is CASSLDTGELFF. CDR3 nucleotides: TGTGCCAGCAGCTTGGATACCGGGGAGCTGTTTTTT.

J is TRBJ1-5 and V is TRBV7-9; D is perhaps TRBD1 (5 bases). CDR1 and CDR2 from the germline V gene are SEHNR and FQNEAQ (reference sequence). The CDR3 has 14 residues. V lost 5 bases and J lost 5, with 13 bases in between. CDR3 region: CASSLGQLDQPQHF. As DNA, the CDR3 is TGTGCCAGCAGCCTAGGACAACTAGATCAGCCCCAGCATTTT. The full variable domain, rest sourced from reference TRBV7-9 and TRBJ1-5, is DTGVSQNPRHKITKRGQNVTFRCDPISEHNRLYWYRQTLGQGPEFLTYFQNEAQLEKSRLLSDRFSAERPKGSFSTLEIQRTEQGDSAMYLCASSLGQLDQPQHFGDGTRLSIL.

This clone has a handful of counts. At one end the junction does not follow the germline gene, possibly because of a read error. This chain joins TRBV7-7 and TRBJ2-5; 9 nucleotides line up with TRBD2. This CDR3 region has 15 residues. CDR1 SSHAT and CDR2 FNYEAQ come from the germline V gene (reference sequence). The chain's CDR3 is CASSLGLAGSETQYF. The CDR3 DNA reads TGTGCTAGCAGCTTAGGGCTAGCGGGGAGTGAGACCCAGTACTTC.

This clone came up a few times. The V gene is TRBV6-5, the J gene TRBJ1-1; D remains ambiguous. The CDR3 is 14 residues long. V gave up 5 bases and J gave up 0 bases, with 10 bases separating them. Germline CDR1 reads MNHEY; CDR2 reads SVGAGI. The CDR3, as DNA: TGTGCCAGCAGTCTCGGGTGGGTGAACACTGAAGCTTTCTTT. Translation gives CASSLGWVNTEAFF.

In DNA, the CDR3 is TGTGCCAGCAGCTTACGCCGGGCCACAATCGGGGAGCAGTTCTTC. Translated: CASSLRRATIGEQFF. The chain recombines TRBV11-2 with TRBJ2-1; D gene ambiguous. CDR1 is SGHAT and CDR2 is FQNNGV in the germline V gene. Between the trimmed V and J ends, which lost 2 bases and 10 bases, there was a span of 18 bases. CDR3 length equals 15 residues.

The CDR3 loop is CASSLDRQPQHF. The DNA of the CDR3 is TGTGCCAGCAGCTTGGATAGGCAGCCCCAGCATTTT. J is TRBJ1-5 and V is TRBV5-6; no clear D. V was shortened by 0 bases and J by 7 bases, with 5 bases between the two germline ends. The CDR3 has 12 amino acids. CDR1 and CDR2 (germline): SGHDT, YYEEEE.

The rearrangement links TRBV10-3 to TRBJ1-6; D is uncertain. There are 13 residues in the CDR3. The V end lost 3 bases, the J end lost 8 bases, and 8 bases lay between the germline ends. Germline V gives CDR1 ENHRY, CDR2 SYGVKD. The CDR3 region has the DNA TGTGCCATCAGTGAAAGGCAAGATTCACCCCTCCACTTT. This codes for CAISERQDSPLHF.

The V call is TRBV30, the J call TRBJ1-2; 9 positions match TRBD1. Germline-derived CDR1 and CDR2 are GTSNPN and SVGIG (reference sequence). This CDR3 comprises 13 residues. The V gene end was trimmed by 1 base and the J gene end by 8 bases; junction bases not matched to a gene: 5. Here the CDR3 DNA reads TGTGCCTGGAGTGCACAGGGGGCCTACGGCTACACCTTC. Protein product: CAWSAQGAYGYTF.

The chain uses TRBV6-5 and TRBJ2-1, with D tentatively TRBD2 (5 bases). The length of the CDR3 is 12 residues. Germline V CDR1 and CDR2: MNHEY, SVGAGI. Trimming took off 6 bases at V and 4 bases at J, with 7 bases between the two ends. As DNA, the CDR3 is TGTGCCAGCAGCCGGACTTACAATGAGCAGTTCTTC. Translation: CASSRTYNEQFF.

The V call is TRBV30, the J call TRBJ1-2; D may be TRBD1 (6 bases). Germline values: CDR1 GTSNPN, CDR2 SVGIG (reference sequence). This CDR3 contains 13 residues. Deletions cut 7 bases from V and 3 bases from J, with 15 bases between. In DNA, the CDR3 is TGTGCCTCCACGGGGGGCTTACACTATGGCTACACCTTC. It is translated as CASTGGLHYGYTF. Using reference TRBV30 and TRBJ1-2 for the parts outside the CDR3, the full variable domain is SQTIHQWPATLVQPVGSPLSLECTVEGTSNPNLYWYRQAAGRGLQLLFYSVGIGQISSEVPQNLSASRPQDRQFILSSKKLLLSDSGFYLCASTGGLHYGYTFGSGTRLTVV.

The genes are TRBV5-5 and TRBJ1-3; a possible D gene is TRBD1 (5 bases). Germline assignment: CDR1 SGHKS and CDR2 YYEKEE (reference sequence). Trimming stripped 2 bases from V and 3 bases from J, with 9 bases between. The CDR3 spans 14 residues. CDR3 bases: TGTGCCAGCAGCTTACGGGGGGTTGGAAACACCATATATTTT. Its translation is CASSLRGVGNTIYF.

This sequence joins TRBV11-3 and TRBJ1-1, with a weak D call TRBD1 (6 bases). The CDR3 is made up of 15 amino acids. Trimming left V 0 bases short and J 5 bases short, with 13 bases between. Germline V gene sequence: CDR1 SGHNT, CDR2 YENEEA. The CDR3 DNA reads TGTGCCAGCAGCTTAGAGGGGGCGCCGGAAACTGAAGCTTTCTTT. This encodes CASSLEGAPETEAFF.

The chain carries TRBV23-1 and TRBJ1-1, with unresolved D. TRBV23-1 is an ORF, with its function uncertain. The CDR3 length is 11 residues. V was clipped by 11 bases and J by 5 bases, with 12 bases between them. For the CDR3, the DNA is TGCGCCGGCGAGAGAGAGACTGAAGCTTTCTTT. Translated: CAGERETEAFF.

This chain connects TRBV29-1 to TRBJ1-2, with TRBD1 as a possible D gene (6 bases). Germline V CDR1 and CDR2: SQVTM, ANQGSEA. Trimming left V 0 bases short and J 7 bases short, with 9 bases between. The CDR3 is made up of 12 amino acids. The CDR3 sequence: CSVEEGAGGYTF. DNA for the CDR3: TGCAGCGTTGAAGAGGGGGCTGGTGGCTACACCTTC.

The V gene is TRBV9, the J gene TRBJ2-1; D uncertain. Trimming removed 0 bases from V and 2 bases from J, with 9 bases in between. CDR1 SGDLS and CDR2 YYNGEE come from the germline V gene. The length of the CDR3 is 15 residues. CDR3: CASSVDQAAYNEQFF. CDR3 coding DNA: TGTGCCAGCAGCGTAGATCAAGCTGCCTACAATGAGCAGTTCTTC.